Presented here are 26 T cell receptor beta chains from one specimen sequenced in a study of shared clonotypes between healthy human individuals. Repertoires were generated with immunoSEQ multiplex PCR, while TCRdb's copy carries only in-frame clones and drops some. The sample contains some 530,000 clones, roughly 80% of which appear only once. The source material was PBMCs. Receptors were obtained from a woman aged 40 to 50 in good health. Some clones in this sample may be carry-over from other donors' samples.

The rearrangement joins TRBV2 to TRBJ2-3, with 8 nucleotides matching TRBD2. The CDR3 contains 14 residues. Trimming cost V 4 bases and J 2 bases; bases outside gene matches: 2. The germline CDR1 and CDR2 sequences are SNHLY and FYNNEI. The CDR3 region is CASSGTSFTDTQYF. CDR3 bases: TGTGCCAGCAGTGGGACTAGCTTCACAGATACGCAGTATTTT. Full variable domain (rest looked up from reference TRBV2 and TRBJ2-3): EPEVTQTPSHQVTQMGQEVILRCVPISNHLYFYWYRQILGQKVEFLVSFYNNEISEKSEIFDDQFSVERPDGSNFTLKIRSTKLEDSAMYFCASSGTSFTDTQYFGPGTRLTVL.

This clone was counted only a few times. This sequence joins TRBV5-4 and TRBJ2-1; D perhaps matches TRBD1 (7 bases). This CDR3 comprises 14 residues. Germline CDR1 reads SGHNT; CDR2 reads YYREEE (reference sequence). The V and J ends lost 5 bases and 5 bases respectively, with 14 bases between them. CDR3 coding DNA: TGTGCCAGCAGGGACAGGAGGGAAAACAATGAGCAGTTCTTC. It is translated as CASRDRRENNEQFF. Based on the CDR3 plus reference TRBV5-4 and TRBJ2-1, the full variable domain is ETGVTQSPTHLIKTRGQQVTLRCSSQSGHNTVSWYQQALGQGPQFIFQYYREEENGRGNFPPRFSGLQFPNYSSELNVNALELDDSALYLCASRDRRENNEQFFGPGTRLTVL.

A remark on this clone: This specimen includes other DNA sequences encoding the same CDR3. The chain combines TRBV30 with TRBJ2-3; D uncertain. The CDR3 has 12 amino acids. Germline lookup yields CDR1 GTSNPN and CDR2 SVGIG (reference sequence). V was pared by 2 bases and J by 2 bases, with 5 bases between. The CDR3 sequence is CAWSPPTDTQYF. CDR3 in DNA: TGTGCCTGGAGTCCTCCCACAGATACGCAGTATTTT.

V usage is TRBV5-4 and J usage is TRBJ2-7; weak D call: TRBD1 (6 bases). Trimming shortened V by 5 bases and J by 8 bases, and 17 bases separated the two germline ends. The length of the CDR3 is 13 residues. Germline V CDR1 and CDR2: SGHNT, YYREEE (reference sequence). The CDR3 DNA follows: TGTGCCAGCAGACCCCTGGACAGCCCCAAGCAGTACTTC. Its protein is CASRPLDSPKQYF.

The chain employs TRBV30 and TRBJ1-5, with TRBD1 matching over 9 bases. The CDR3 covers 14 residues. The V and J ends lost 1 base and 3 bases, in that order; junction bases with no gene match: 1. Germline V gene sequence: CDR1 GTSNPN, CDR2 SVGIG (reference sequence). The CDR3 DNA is TGTGCCTGGAGTGGGACAGGGGTCAATCAGCCCCAGCATTTT. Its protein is CAWSGTGVNQPQHF.

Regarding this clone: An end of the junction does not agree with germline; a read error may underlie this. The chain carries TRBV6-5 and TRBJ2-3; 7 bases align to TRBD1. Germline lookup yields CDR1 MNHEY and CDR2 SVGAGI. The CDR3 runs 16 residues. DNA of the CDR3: TGTGCCAGCAGTTACTTCCGAGGGGGCGGCACAGATACGCGGTATTTT. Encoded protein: CASSYFRGGGTDTRYF.

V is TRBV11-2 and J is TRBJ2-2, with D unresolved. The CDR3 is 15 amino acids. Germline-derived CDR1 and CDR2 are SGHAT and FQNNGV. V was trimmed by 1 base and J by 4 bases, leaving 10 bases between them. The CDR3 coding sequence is TGTGCCAGCAGCTTAGTCAGGTTGGGCACCGGGGAGCTGTTTTTT. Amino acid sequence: CASSLVRLGTGELFF.

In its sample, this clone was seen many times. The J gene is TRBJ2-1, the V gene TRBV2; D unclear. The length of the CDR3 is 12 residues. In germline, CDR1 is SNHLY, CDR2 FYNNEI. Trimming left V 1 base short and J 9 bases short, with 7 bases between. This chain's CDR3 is CASSEELAEQFF. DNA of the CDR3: TGTGCCAGCAGTGAAGAGCTTGCTGAGCAGTTCTTC.

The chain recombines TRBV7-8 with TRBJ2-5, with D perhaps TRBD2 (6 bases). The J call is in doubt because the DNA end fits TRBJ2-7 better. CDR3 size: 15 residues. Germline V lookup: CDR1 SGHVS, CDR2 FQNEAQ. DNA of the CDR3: TGTGCCAGCAGCCCCAGGACTATAAGCTCCTACGAGCAGTACTTC. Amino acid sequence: CASSPRTISSYEQYF.

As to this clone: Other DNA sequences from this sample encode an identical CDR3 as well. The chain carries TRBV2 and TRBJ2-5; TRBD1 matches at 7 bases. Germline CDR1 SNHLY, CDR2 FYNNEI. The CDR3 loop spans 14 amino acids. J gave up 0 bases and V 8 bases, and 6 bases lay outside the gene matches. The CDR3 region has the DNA TGTGCCAGCTCGCGACAGGGCCACCAAGAGACCCAGTACTTC. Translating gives CASSRQGHQETQYF.

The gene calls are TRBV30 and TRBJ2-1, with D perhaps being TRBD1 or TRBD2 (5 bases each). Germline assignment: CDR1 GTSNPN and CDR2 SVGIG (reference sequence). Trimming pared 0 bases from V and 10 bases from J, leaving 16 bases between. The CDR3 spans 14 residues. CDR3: CAWSVGTQRLEQFF. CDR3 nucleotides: TGTGCCTGGAGTGTGGGGACCCAGAGGTTGGAGCAGTTCTTC. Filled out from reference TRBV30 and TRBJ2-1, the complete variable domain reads SQTIHQWPATLVQPVGSPLSLECTVEGTSNPNLYWYRQAAGRGLQLLFYSVGIGQISSEVPQNLSASRPQDRQFILSSKKLLLSDSGFYLCAWSVGTQRLEQFFGPGTRLTVL.

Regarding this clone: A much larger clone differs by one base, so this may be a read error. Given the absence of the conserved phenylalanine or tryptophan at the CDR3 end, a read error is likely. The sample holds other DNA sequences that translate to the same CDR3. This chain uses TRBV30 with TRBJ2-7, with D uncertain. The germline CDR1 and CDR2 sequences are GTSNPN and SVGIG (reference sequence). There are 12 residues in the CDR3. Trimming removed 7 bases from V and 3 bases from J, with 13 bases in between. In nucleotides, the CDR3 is TGTGCCTTCACCGCCGCCGGCTACGAGCAGTACTCC. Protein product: CAFTAAGYEQYS.

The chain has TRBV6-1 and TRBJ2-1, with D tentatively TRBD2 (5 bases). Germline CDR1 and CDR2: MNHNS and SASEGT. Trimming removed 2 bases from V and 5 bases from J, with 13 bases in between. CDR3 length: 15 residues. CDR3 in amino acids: CASSERSGFNNEQFF. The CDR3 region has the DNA TGTGCCAGCAGTGAACGGTCGGGATTCAACAATGAGCAGTTCTTC.

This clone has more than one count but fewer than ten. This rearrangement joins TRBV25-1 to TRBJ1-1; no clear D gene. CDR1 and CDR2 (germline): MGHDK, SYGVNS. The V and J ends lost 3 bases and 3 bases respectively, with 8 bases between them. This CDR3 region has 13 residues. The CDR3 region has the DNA TGTGCCAGCAGTGATTTCGGGGACACTGAAGCTTTCTTT. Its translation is CASSDFGDTEAFF.

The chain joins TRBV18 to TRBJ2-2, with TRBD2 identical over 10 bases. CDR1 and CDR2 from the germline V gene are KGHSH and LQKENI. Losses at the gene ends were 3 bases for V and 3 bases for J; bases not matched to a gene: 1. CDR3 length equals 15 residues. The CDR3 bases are TGTGCCAGCTCACCTACTAGCGGGGACACCGGGGAGCTGTTTTTT. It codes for CASSPTSGDTGELFF.

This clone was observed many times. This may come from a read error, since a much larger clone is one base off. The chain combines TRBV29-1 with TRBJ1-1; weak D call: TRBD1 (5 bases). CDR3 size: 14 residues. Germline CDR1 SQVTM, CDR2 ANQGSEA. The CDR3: CSVLGWGSDTETFF. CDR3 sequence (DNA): TGCAGCGTCCTCGGGTGGGGGTCGGACACTGAAACTTTCTTT.

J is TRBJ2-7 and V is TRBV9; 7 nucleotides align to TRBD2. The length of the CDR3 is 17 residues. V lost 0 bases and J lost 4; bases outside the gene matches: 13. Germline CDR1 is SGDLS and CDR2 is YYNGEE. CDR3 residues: CASSVGVGRELGYEQYF. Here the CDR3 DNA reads TGTGCCAGCAGCGTAGGTGTCGGGCGGGAGTTAGGGTACGAGCAGTACTTC.

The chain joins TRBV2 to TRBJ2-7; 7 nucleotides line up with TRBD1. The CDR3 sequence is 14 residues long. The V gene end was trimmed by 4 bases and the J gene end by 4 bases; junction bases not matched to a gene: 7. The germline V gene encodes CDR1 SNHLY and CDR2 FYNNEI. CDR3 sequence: CASSVSGQEYEQYF. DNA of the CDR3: TGTGCCAGCAGTGTGTCCGGACAGGAGTACGAGCAGTACTTC. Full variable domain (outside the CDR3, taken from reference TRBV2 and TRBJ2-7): EPEVTQTPSHQVTQMGQEVILRCVPISNHLYFYWYRQILGQKVEFLVSFYNNEISEKSEIFDDQFSVERPDGSNFTLKIRSTKLEDSAMYFCASSVSGQEYEQYFGPGTRLTVT.

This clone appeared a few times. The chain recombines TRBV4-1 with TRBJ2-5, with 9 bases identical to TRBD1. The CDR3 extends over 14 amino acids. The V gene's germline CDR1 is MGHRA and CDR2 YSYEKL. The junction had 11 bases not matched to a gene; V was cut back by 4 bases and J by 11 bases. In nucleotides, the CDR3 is TGCGCCAGCAGCCCTCGGACAGGGGCTCGAGAGCAGTACTTC. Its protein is CASSPRTGAREQYF.

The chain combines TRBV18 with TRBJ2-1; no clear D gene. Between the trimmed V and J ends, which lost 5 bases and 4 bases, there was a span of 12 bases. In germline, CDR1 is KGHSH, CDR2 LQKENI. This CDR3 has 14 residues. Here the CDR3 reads CASSGLPPYNEQFF. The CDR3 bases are TGTGCCAGCTCAGGTCTACCCCCATACAATGAGCAGTTCTTC.

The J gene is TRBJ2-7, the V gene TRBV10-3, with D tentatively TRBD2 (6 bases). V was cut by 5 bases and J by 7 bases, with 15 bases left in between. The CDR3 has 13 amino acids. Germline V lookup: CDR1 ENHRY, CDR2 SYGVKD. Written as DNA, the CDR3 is TGTGCCATCAGTCCTCACCTGGGGGGAGAGCAGTACTTC. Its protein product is CAISPHLGGEQYF.

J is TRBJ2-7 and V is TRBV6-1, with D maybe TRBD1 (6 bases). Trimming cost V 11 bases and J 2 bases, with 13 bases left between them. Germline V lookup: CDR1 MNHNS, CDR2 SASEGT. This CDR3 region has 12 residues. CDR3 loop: CAGSRGTYEQYF. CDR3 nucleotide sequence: TGTGCCGGCTCCAGGGGAACCTACGAGCAGTACTTC.

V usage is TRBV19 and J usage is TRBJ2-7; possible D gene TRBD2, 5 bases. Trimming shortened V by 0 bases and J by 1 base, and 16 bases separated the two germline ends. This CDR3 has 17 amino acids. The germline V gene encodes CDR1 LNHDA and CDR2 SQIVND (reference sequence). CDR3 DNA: TGTGCCAGTAGTATAGATCACCGGGGAGAGGCTTCCTACGAGCAGTACTTC. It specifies CASSIDHRGEASYEQYF. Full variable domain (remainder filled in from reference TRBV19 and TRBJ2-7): DGGITQSPKYLFRKEGQNVTLSCEQNLNHDAMYWYRQDPGQGLRLIYYSQIVNDFQKGDIAEGYSVSREKKESFPLTVTSAQKNPTAFYLCASSIDHRGEASYEQYFGPGTRLTVT.

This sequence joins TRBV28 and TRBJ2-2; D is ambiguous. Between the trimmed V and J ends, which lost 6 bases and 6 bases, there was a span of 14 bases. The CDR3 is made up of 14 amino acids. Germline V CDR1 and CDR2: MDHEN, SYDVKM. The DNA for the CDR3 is TGTGCCAGCAGGGGCCCTGGAGAGTCCGGGGAGCTGTTTTTT. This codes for CASRGPGESGELFF.

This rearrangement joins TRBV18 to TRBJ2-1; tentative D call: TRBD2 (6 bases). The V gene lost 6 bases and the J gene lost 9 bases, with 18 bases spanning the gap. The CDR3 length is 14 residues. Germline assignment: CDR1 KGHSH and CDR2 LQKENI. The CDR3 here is CASSSGDEGSEQFF. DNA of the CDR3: TGTGCCAGCTCCTCGGGGGACGAGGGCAGTGAGCAGTTCTTC.

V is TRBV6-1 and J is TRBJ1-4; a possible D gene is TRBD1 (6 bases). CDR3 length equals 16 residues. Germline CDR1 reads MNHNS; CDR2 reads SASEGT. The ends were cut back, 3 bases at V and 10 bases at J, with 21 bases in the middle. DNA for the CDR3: TGTGCCAGCAGTGATGGTGGTGGGGGCCCGTACGGAAAACTGTTTTTT. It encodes CASSDGGGGPYGKLFF.